This T cell receptor beta chain emerged from a study of control samples from healthy donors and cancer patients. Sequenced by immunoSEQ multiplex PCR; TCRdb stores in-frame clones only, minus some. The profile shows approximately 82,000 clones, over 85% of them singletons. This CDR3 comprises 13 residues. Trimming removed 4 bases at V and 7 bases at J, with 15 bases between. Looked up from germline, CDR1 is SGHKS and CDR2 is YYEKEE (reference sequence). The sequence was collected from a woman aged 40 to 50 with lung cancer. The chain couples TRBV5-5 to TRBJ2-7, with D uncertain. Sequenced input: PBMCs. In DNA form, the CDR3 reads TGTGCCAGCAGCCGTCCCCCGGTTTGGGAGCAGTACTTC. It is translated as CASSRPPVWEQYF.